The 25 T cell receptor beta chains listed next were all sequenced from one sample in a study of response to subunit inactivated influenza vaccine. MiXCR, run by TCRdb on the RT-PCR reads, gives a single entry per CDR3 protein. The repertoire consists of approximately 530,000 distinct CDR3 sequences, with 7.6% occurring once and the leading ten covering 10% to 15%. The sample here was PBMCs from blood, taken about 24 months after vaccination. The origin of the receptors is a man aged 45 to 75 who received an inactivated influenza vaccine.

This clonotype was observed at least ten times. This chain uses TRBV15 with TRBJ2-1, with 8 bases that match TRBD1. V shed 0 bases and J 8 bases; nucleotides not matched to a gene: 6. CDR3 length equals 15 residues. Germline CDR1 is LNHNV and CDR2 is YYDKDF (reference sequence). CDR3 bases: TGTGCCACCAGCAGAGATCGGACAGGGAAATATGAGCAGTTCTTC. Residues: CATSRDRTGKYEQFF. Supplemented by reference TRBV15 and TRBJ2-1, the full variable domain reads DAMVIQNPRYQVTQFGKPVTLSCSQTLNHNVMYWYQQKSSQAPKLLFHYYDKDFNNEADTPDNFQSRRPNTSFCFLDIRSPGLGDTAMYLCATSRDRTGKYEQFFGPGTRLTVL.

This clonotype was detected many times. The rearrangement uses TRBV25-1 and TRBJ2-1; 8 bases match TRBD2. V shed 4 bases, J shed 4 bases, and the junction held 3 bases outside the gene matches. Germline CDR1 is MGHDK and CDR2 is SYGVNS. The CDR3 covers 14 residues. The DNA of the CDR3 is TGTGCCAGCAGTGGACTAGCGCCTTACAATGAGCAGTTCTTC. Protein sequence: CASSGLAPYNEQFF.

There are many counts of this clonotype. This chain joins TRBV20-1 and TRBJ2-1, with TRBD1 matching 10 bases. The CDR3 length is 14 residues. V was pared by 6 bases and J by 8 bases, with 10 bases of the junction left unmatched. CDR1 DFQATT and CDR2 SNEGSKA come from the germline V gene (reference sequence). CDR3 DNA: TGCAGTGCACACGACAGGGGGCTAGGGGATGAGCAGTTCTTC. Translated: CSAHDRGLGDEQFF.

This clonotype was detected many times. V gene TRBV20-1 combines with J gene TRBJ2-2, with TRBD2 identical over 7 bases. This CDR3 comprises 16 residues. Per germline, CDR1 DFQATT and CDR2 SNEGSKA (reference sequence). Unmatched junction bases numbered 15, after V lost 5 bases and J lost 6 bases. The CDR3 DNA reads as TGCAGTGCTCTTCTTTTTGGCGGGAGAGATTCCGGGGAGCTGTTTTTT. The encoded protein is CSALLFGGRDSGELFF.

With respect to this clonotype: Relative to the germline gene, one junction end is altered; a read error may explain this. J is TRBJ2-3 and V is TRBV2, with 8 bases matching TRBD2. The length of the CDR3 is 17 residues. Germline assignment: CDR1 SNHLY and CDR2 FYNNEI. DNA for the CDR3: TGTGCCAGCAGGTCTTCTACTAGCGGAGGTAGCACAGTTACGCAGTATTTT. Translating it yields CASRSSTSGGSTVTQYF.

This clonotype was observed many times. The chain has TRBV5-1 and TRBJ1-6, with D perhaps TRBD1 (5 bases). The CDR3 length is 16 residues. The germline V gene has CDR1 SGHRS and CDR2 YFSETQ. The V end lost 1 base, the J end lost 4 bases, and 12 bases lay between the germline ends. The CDR3 DNA reads TGCGCCAGCAGCTTGACAGGCGTGAGGTATAATTCACCCCTCCACTTT. Its protein is CASSLTGVRYNSPLHF. The complete variable domain, with remaining parts taken from reference TRBV5-1 and TRBJ1-6, reads KAGVTQTPRYLIKTRGQQVTLSCSPISGHRSVSWYQQTPGQGLQFLFEYFSETQRNKGNFPGRFSGRQFSNSRSEMNVSTLELGDSALYLCASSLTGVRYNSPLHFGNGTRLTVT.

This clonotype was counted at least ten times. The chain is built from TRBV3-1 and TRBJ2-3; 9 bases agree with TRBD2. Germline trimming cut 6 bases from V and 0 bases from J; bases unmatched to any gene: 7. This CDR3 has 16 residues. Germline V CDR1 and CDR2: LGHDT, YNNKEL (reference sequence). The CDR3 loop is CASRHGLALSTDTQYF. In nucleotides, the CDR3 is TGTGCCAGCAGACACGGACTAGCGCTAAGCACAGATACGCAGTATTTT.

This clonotype was counted between two and nine times. The CDR3: CASSERLPTDTQYF. CDR3 in DNA: TGTGCCAGCAGTGAAAGGCTCCCCACAGATACGCAGTATTTT. The V and J genes are TRBV2 and TRBJ2-3; D remains unclear. CDR3 length: 14 amino acids. The V and J ends lost 2 bases and 2 bases respectively, with 8 bases between them. From germline, CDR1 is SNHLY and CDR2 FYNNEI.

This clonotype was recorded a few times. The J gene is TRBJ2-3, the V gene TRBV29-1; TRBD1 might be the D (6 bases). CDR1 and CDR2 (germline): SQVTM, ANQGSEA. The CDR3 totals 16 residues. Between the trimmed V and J ends, which lost 6 bases and 2 bases, there was a span of 21 bases. CDR3 sequence reads: CSVGGMGQLITDTQYF. CDR3 bases: TGCAGCGTCGGTGGGATGGGACAACTTATCACAGATACGCAGTATTTT.

In its sample, this clonotype was seen a few times. The rearrangement uses TRBV12-3 or TRBV12-4 and TRBJ2-7, with a possible D match to TRBD2 (7 bases). V gave up 1 base and J gave up 2 bases, with 12 bases separating them. CDR3 size: 15 residues. The CDR3 spells CASSLVAGATYEQYF. The CDR3 DNA is TGTGCCAGCAGTTTAGTGGCGGGGGCGACCTACGAGCAGTACTTC.

This clonotype was counted a few times. V is TRBV6-6 and J is TRBJ2-7, with D hard to call. Germline CDR1 and CDR2: MNHNY and SVGAGI (reference sequence). The germline V and J ends were trimmed by 2 bases and 6 bases, with 8 bases remaining between them. This CDR3 is 12 amino acids long. The CDR3 reads CASSYDRVEQYF. CDR3 sequence (DNA): TGTGCCAGCAGTTACGATCGGGTCGAGCAGTACTTC.

This clonotype appeared many times. The J gene is TRBJ2-1, the V gene TRBV29-1, with 7 positions matching TRBD1. There are 15 residues in the CDR3. Unmatched junction bases numbered 6, after V lost 1 base and J lost 3 bases. The germline gives CDR1 SQVTM, CDR2 ANQGSEA. The chain's CDR3 is CSVEGPGQVYNEQFF. The CDR3 bases are TGCAGCGTTGAAGGTCCCGGACAGGTCTACAATGAGCAGTTCTTC.

This clonotype has more than one count but fewer than ten. The rearrangement uses TRBV11-2 and TRBJ2-4; tentatively, D is TRBD1 or TRBD2 (6 bases each). The ends were cut back, 1 base at V and 9 bases at J, with 13 bases in the middle. This CDR3 has 14 residues. The germline gives CDR1 SGHAT, CDR2 FQNNGV. In nucleotides, the CDR3 is TGTGCCAGCAGCTTAGGGGGGGCGTTGGGCATTCAGTACTTC. Translation gives CASSLGGALGIQYF.

This clonotype was counted only a few times. V usage is TRBV28 and J usage is TRBJ2-7, with a weak D call TRBD1 (6 bases). The CDR3 consists of 14 residues. The germline CDR1 and CDR2 sequences are MDHEN and SYDVKM. Trimming removed 6 bases from V and 5 bases from J, with 17 bases in between. The DNA of the CDR3 is TGTGCCAGCAGGGAATACGGGACAATCAACGAGCAGTACTTC. Translation: CASREYGTINEQYF.

This clonotype was picked up a small number of times. The rearrangement uses TRBV12-3 or TRBV12-4 and TRBJ2-3; 7 bases are shared with TRBD1. The CDR3 totals 14 residues. Germline trimming cut 5 bases from V and 5 bases from J; bases unmatched to any gene: 7. The CDR3, as DNA: TGTGCCAGCAGTCCGACAGGGCTAGGAGATACGCAGTATTTT. This codes for CASSPTGLGDTQYF.

The V gene is TRBV7-9, the J gene TRBJ2-3, with D perhaps matching TRBD2 (5 bases). With 4 bases removed from V and 2 bases from J, the gap between germline ends came to 13 bases. The CDR3 consists of 15 residues. CDR1 is SEHNR and CDR2 is FQNEAQ in the germline V gene (reference sequence). CDR3 amino acids: CASSSFQRNTDTQYF. The CDR3 DNA reads TGTGCCAGCAGCTCCTTTCAGCGGAACACAGATACGCAGTATTTT.

The chain combines TRBV4-2 with TRBJ1-6, with a tentative D call TRBD1 (5 bases). The ends were cut back, 0 bases at V and 9 bases at J, with 24 bases in the middle. This CDR3 region has 19 residues. Germline V gene lookup returns CDR1 LGHNA and CDR2 YNFKEQ. The CDR3 is CASSQEGTGGGSSLSPLHF. In nucleotides, the CDR3 is TGTGCCAGCAGCCAAGAAGGGACGGGAGGTGGGTCCAGTCTTTCACCCCTCCACTTT.

J is TRBJ2-7 and V is TRBV4-2, with 8 positions matching TRBD1. Germline V gene sequence: CDR1 LGHNA, CDR2 YNFKEQ. The CDR3 length is 16 residues. J lost 5 bases, V lost 6 bases, and 15 bases had no gene match. CDR3 DNA sequence: TGTGCCAGCAGTCGCCTCGGGACAGGCGCTACCGACGAGCAGTACTTC. This gives the protein CASSRLGTGATDEQYF.

The rearrangement links TRBV3-1 to TRBJ1-4; 7 bases fit TRBD1. Trimming cost V 4 bases and J 8 bases; bases outside gene matches: 7. The CDR3 totals 14 residues. Germline assignment: CDR1 LGHDT and CDR2 YNNKEL (reference sequence). CDR3 coding DNA: TGTGCCAGCAGCCCAGGACAGGTTTGGGAAAAACTGTTTTTT. This encodes CASSPGQVWEKLFF.

This clonotype has just a few counts. This rearrangement joins TRBV7-2 to TRBJ2-7; TRBD2 aligns across 14 bases. The CDR3 loop spans 19 amino acids. Germline V gene sequence: CDR1 SGHTA, CDR2 FQGNSA. The ends lost 0 bases at V and 0 bases at J; junction bases unmatched: 7. This CDR3 reads CASSLALGLAGGRSYEQYF. DNA for the CDR3: TGTGCCAGCAGCTTAGCCCTAGGACTAGCGGGAGGCCGCTCCTACGAGCAGTACTTC.

This clonotype was seen repeatedly, ten times or more. J is TRBJ2-1 and V is TRBV18; possibly TRBD1 for D (6 bases). The germline V and J ends were trimmed by 2 bases and 9 bases, with 14 bases remaining between them. Germline CDR1 KGHSH, CDR2 LQKENI. CDR3 size: 14 residues. Here the CDR3 reads CASSPELQGVEQFF. The CDR3 DNA reads as TGTGCCAGCTCACCAGAGCTACAGGGAGTTGAGCAGTTCTTC.

Concerning this clonotype itself: Its ends do not fully match the called genes, so a read error is possible. The chain combines TRBV28 with TRBJ1-5, with 8 bases that match TRBD1. This CDR3 contains 14 residues. Germline V gene sequence: CDR1 MDHEN, CDR2 SYDVKM. The CDR3 DNA follows: TGTGCCAGCAGTACGACAGGGGTCGGTCAGCCACAGCATTTT. Protein product: CASSTTGVGQPQHF.

This clonotype was found a few times. The V call is TRBV28, the J call TRBJ2-5; D is perhaps TRBD2 (5 bases). Trimming took 4 bases from V and 7 from J, leaving 10 bases between them. Germline V gene sequence: CDR1 MDHEN, CDR2 SYDVKM. The CDR3 length is 12 residues. CDR3 amino acids: CASSSLGRTQYF. As DNA, the CDR3 is TGTGCCAGCAGTTCCCTAGGGAGGACCCAGTACTTC.

The chain has TRBV4-2 and TRBJ2-2; D is undetermined. Between the trimmed V and J ends, which lost 2 bases and 6 bases, there was a span of 10 bases. The CDR3 spans 14 residues. Germline V lookup: CDR1 LGHNA, CDR2 YNFKEQ. The CDR3 region has the DNA TGTGCCAGCAGCCAATCTGGGTCACCCGGGGAGCTGTTTTTT. Residues: CASSQSGSPGELFF.

This rearrangement joins TRBV28 to TRBJ2-3; 7 bases are a match to TRBD2. Germline V gene lookup returns CDR1 MDHEN and CDR2 SYDVKM. The CDR3 runs 16 residues. V lost 10 bases to trimming and J lost 7 bases; unmatched junction nucleotides: 20. CDR3 in amino acids: CATTKPLREVVYTQYF. CDR3 nucleotide sequence: TGTGCCACCACCAAACCCCTACGGGAGGTAGTATATACGCAGTATTTT.